This T cell receptor (beta chain) comes out of a study of blood T cells in healthy people across ages. A second PCR of about 6 to 12 cycles used a sample-barcoded 5' primer and a J-beta primer mix. TCRdb recomputed calls from the 5' RACE reads with MiXCR, one row per CDR3 protein. The table lists 650,000 to 1,000,000 distinct CDR3 sequences, roughly 35% of them singletons. To note about this clonotype: A much larger clone lies a single base off, so this may be a read error.

Germline lookup yields CDR1 SGHRS and CDR2 YFSETQ. The CDR3 is 13 amino acids. Sequenced input: blood. This chain links TRBV5-1 with TRBJ1-2; D gene unclear. The source is a man aged 18 to 29 in good health. The CDR3 region has the DNA TGCGTCAGCAGCTCCGACCCATCCATTGGCTACACCTTC. It is translated as CVSSSDPSIGYTF.